Listed below are T cell receptor beta chains from one sample, sequenced in a study of T cell responses to AZD1222 COVID-19 vaccine. Profiling relied on immunoSEQ multiplex PCR, and the TCRdb table lists in-frame clones only, not all of them. The sample lists around 180,000 clones, over 75% occurring once. The sequencing here drew on peripheral blood, taken on day 0 of AZD1222 vaccination. Receptors originate from an adult in good health. CDR3s include the opening cysteine and the closing phenylalanine or tryptophan. The D gene is left open where the match is weak. Rows give clone size only sometimes, using once, few, many, or a class for an expanded clone.

D gene	V gene	J gene	clone size	CDR3 DNA	CDR3 protein
NA	TRBV29-1	TRBJ1-3	NA	TGCAGCGTTGAAGTGGCAGCGAGAGGAAACACCATATATTTT	CSVEVAARGNTIYF
TRBD2	TRBV2	TRBJ2-7	NA	TGTGCCAGCAGTGTAGCGGGGGGTTCCTACGAGCAGTACTTC	CASSVAGGSYEQYF
NA	TRBV9	TRBJ1-3	NA	TGTGCCAGCAGCGCGGGTAGGTTGGACGGAAACACCATATATTTT	CASSAGRLDGNTIYF
TRBD1	TRBV5-4	TRBJ1-1	few	TGTGCCAGCAGCACCAACAGGGGCGCGGATAAAGCTTTCTTT	CASSTNRGADKAFF
NA	TRBV7-6	TRBJ1-4	few	TGTGCCAGCAGCTTAGCGGGGGGGAAGAATGAAAAACTGTTTTTT	CASSLAGGKNEKLFF
NA	TRBV30	TRBJ1-3	NA	TGTGCCTGGAGCGAAGATCGAAACACCATATATTTT	CAWSEDRNTIYF
NA	TRBV6-1	TRBJ1-1	once	TGTGCCAGCAGTGAAGCCTCGTTCTTCAGTGCGGGGGCTTTCTTT	CASSEASFFSAGAFF
NA	TRBV30	TRBJ1-3	NA	TGTGCCTGGAGTTTGACAGAAAACACCATATATTTT	CAWSLTENTIYF
TRBD1	TRBV28	TRBJ2-1	NA	TGTGCCAGCAGTCTCCTGCCCGGACAGGGACCAAATGAGCAGTTCTTC	CASSLLPGQGPNEQFF
NA	TRBV7-3	TRBJ2-5	NA	TGTGCCAGCAGCTCGCTGGGGACTGGGCAAGAGACCCAGTACTTC	CASSSLGTGQETQYF
TRBD2	TRBV13	TRBJ2-5	NA	TGTGCCAGCAGCGGGCCGCTAGCGGGGTACCAAGAGACCCAGTACTTC	CASSGPLAGYQETQYF
NA	TRBV9	TRBJ2-2	NA	TGTGCCAGCAGCGCAGTAGGGGTCACCGGGGAGCTGTTTTTT	CASSAVGVTGELFF
TRBD1	TRBV6-5	TRBJ2-5	NA	TGTGCCAGCAGTTACGGGACAGGGGTCCAAGAGACCCAGTACTTC	CASSYGTGVQETQYF
NA	TRBV6-2/TRBV6-3	TRBJ1-2	NA	TGTGCCAGCAGTTCGGGGCCGGGCCCCGGTGGCTACACCTTC	CASSSGPGPGGYTF
NA	TRBV11-2	TRBJ1-2	NA	TGTGCCAGCAGCTCACCAGGGCCCGCCGTCTATGGCTACACCTTC	CASSSPGPAVYGYTF
NA	TRBV5-1	TRBJ2-1	NA	TGCGCCAGCAGCTTGGTCGGGAACCCCTACAATGAGCAGTTCTTC	CASSLVGNPYNEQFF
NA	TRBV7-2	TRBJ1-1	NA	TGTGCCAGCCACGGAGTAACGGGGAACACTGAAGCTTTCTTT	CASHGVTGNTEAFF
NA	TRBV19	TRBJ2-5	few	TGTGCCAGTAGATCCGGGCCAGGGCGTTTTGAAGAGACCCAGTACTTC	CASRSGPGRFEETQYF
NA	TRBV6-5	TRBJ1-1	NA	TGTGCCAGCAAATTCAGGGAGGTTACTAACACTGAAGCTTTCTTT	CASKFREVTNTEAFF
NA	TRBV19	TRBJ1-5	NA	TGTGCCAGTAGCCCCCTCAATCAGCCCCAGCATTTT	CASSPLNQPQHF
NA	TRBV30	TRBJ1-4	NA	TGTGCCTGGAATCCGGGGCGGGGTGAAAAACTGTTTTTT	CAWNPGRGEKLFF
TRBD1	TRBV5-1	TRBJ2-3	NA	TGCGCCAGCAGCCCAACAGGGGTTGGCACAGATACGCAGTATTTT	CASSPTGVGTDTQYF
NA	TRBV2	TRBJ2-2	NA	TGTGCCAGCAGTGAAGACCTAGCCCCCTACGGGGAGCTGTTTTTT	CASSEDLAPYGELFF
NA	TRBV5-3	TRBJ1-2	NA	TGTGCCCCCCCCGGGGACGTCTATCCTTCCCGCTATGGCTACACCTTC	CAPPGDVYPSRYGYTF
TRBD2	TRBV4-3	TRBJ2-1	NA	TGCGCCAGCAGCCAAAGGACTAGCAGGTCCTCAACAACATCCTACAATGAGCAGTTCTTC	CASSQRTSRSSTTSYNEQFF
NA	TRBV6-5	TRBJ2-1	NA	TGTGCCAGCAGTTACTCGACAGCAAACAATGAGCAGTTCTTC	CASSYSTANNEQFF
NA	TRBV24-1	TRBJ1-4	NA	TGTGCCACCAGTGACTCCCCGGGACCACCTGCAACTAATGAAAAACTGTTTTTT	CATSDSPGPPATNEKLFF
NA	TRBV5-1	TRBJ2-3	NA	TGCGCCAGCAGCAACGGCCTAGCTTCGGGCACAGATACGCAGTATTTT	CASSNGLASGTDTQYF
NA	TRBV7-9	TRBJ2-1	NA	TGTGCCAGCACCCCTCAGGGTTACGATGAGCAGTTCTTC	CASTPQGYDEQFF
NA	TRBV5-8	TRBJ2-1	NA	TGTGCCAGCGGGGGTACTAACAATGAGCAGTTCTTC	CASGGTNNEQFF
NA	TRBV6-6	TRBJ1-1	NA	TGTGCCAGCAGCCCTACAAGGAACACTGAAGCTTTCTTT	CASSPTRNTEAFF
NA	TRBV9	TRBJ1-4	NA	TGTGCCAGCAGCGTAGTGGGAGGTGAAAAACTGTTTTTT	CASSVVGGEKLFF
TRBD1	TRBV12-5	TRBJ2-7	once	TGTGCTAGTGGTTTGGGGGGACAGAGCTACGAGCAGTACTTC	CASGLGGQSYEQYF
NA	TRBV14	TRBJ2-2	NA	TGTGCCAGCAGCCAAGAAAGGGGTGCCACCGGGGAGCTGTTTTTT	CASSQERGATGELFF
NA	TRBV21-1	TRBJ1-5	NA	TGTGCCAGCAGCAAAGGCTGGGGACCGAGCAATCAGCCCCAGCATTTT	CASSKGWGPSNQPQHF
NA	TRBV19	TRBJ2-3	NA	TGTGCCAGTAGCATGGGGGGGCGAGCAGATACGCAGTATTTT	CASSMGGRADTQYF
NA	TRBV2	TRBJ1-1	once	TGTGCCAGCAGTCCCGACAAGCCAGAAGCTTTCTTT	CASSPDKPEAFF
NA	TRBV7-9	TRBJ2-1	few	TGTGCCAGCAGCTTAACCGGTGAGCAGTTCTTC	CASSLTGEQFF
TRBD2	TRBV6-5	TRBJ2-5	NA	TGTGCCAGCAGTTTCTCTAGCGGGGGGTACCAAGAGACCCAGTACTTC	CASSFSSGGYQETQYF
NA	TRBV4-2	TRBJ2-1	NA	TGTGCCAGCAGCCAAGATATCCGGGGCTCCTACAATGAGCAGTTCTTC	CASSQDIRGSYNEQFF
TRBD1	TRBV18	TRBJ1-2	NA	TGTGCCAGCTCACCACCAGGGGGCCCGTCTTTGGGCTACACCTTC	CASSPPGGPSLGYTF
TRBD1	TRBV3-1/TRBV3-2	TRBJ2-7	NA	TGTGCCAGCAGCTCTCCGGGACAGGGTTTTTACGAGCAGTACTTC	CASSSPGQGFYEQYF
NA	TRBV5-1	TRBJ2-3	NA	TGCGCCAGCAGCTTGGGTGGTAGCACAGATACGCAGTATTTT	CASSLGGSTDTQYF
NA	TRBV2	TRBJ1-5	NA	TGTGCCAGCAGCCAAACAGGGTTTCAGCCCCAGCATTTT	CASSQTGFQPQHF
TRBD1	TRBV6-5	TRBJ2-7	NA	TGTGCCAGCAGTTATCTCACAGGGGGCGACTACGAGCAGTACTTC	CASSYLTGGDYEQYF
NA	TRBV15	TRBJ1-1	NA	TGTGCCACCAGCAGTAAAGGGGATACTGAAGCTTTCTTT	CATSSKGDTEAFF
NA	TRBV5-6	TRBJ2-2	NA	TGTGCCAGCAGCTTGGCGGGACGCTTGAACACCGGGGAGCTGTTTTTT	CASSLAGRLNTGELFF
NA	TRBV27	TRBJ1-5	NA	TGTGCCAGCAGTTTATCGCCCTCCGCTTATAGCAATCAGCCCCAGCATTTT	CASSLSPSAYSNQPQHF